This T cell receptor beta chain was identified in a study of cytomegalovirus exposure and HLA in healthy donors. Findings and limits, study-wide: Later analysis associated a missense DCLRE1C variant with TCR beta V- and J-gene trimming. According to an earlier analysis, most TCR beta V segments yielded productive rearrangements about 90% or about 30% of the time. Reportedly, cytomegalovirus status was diagnosed with high sensitivity and specificity.

PCR used 60 Vbeta primers and 13 Jbeta primers. TCRdb's table, derived via immunoSEQ multiplex PCR, lists solely in-frame clones and lacks some. Among over 55,000 clones listed, about 87% were seen once. The germline V gene encodes CDR1 MGHRA and CDR2 YSYEKL. CDR3 length equals 14 residues. V was clipped by 4 bases and J by 7 bases, with 14 bases between them. Donors likely had unrecorded immune exposures despite being nominally healthy when sampled. Of note for this clone: Its antigen is currently unknown.

Sequencing used PBMCs. This chain joins TRBV4-1 and TRBJ2-1; D might be TRBD1 (5 bases). The clonotype comes from a man aged 18-30 years in good health and CMV-seronegative. The CDR3 sequence: CASSPPAGLNEQFF. Written as DNA, the CDR3 is TGCGCCAGCAGCCCCCCGGCAGGGCTGAATGAGCAGTTCTTC.